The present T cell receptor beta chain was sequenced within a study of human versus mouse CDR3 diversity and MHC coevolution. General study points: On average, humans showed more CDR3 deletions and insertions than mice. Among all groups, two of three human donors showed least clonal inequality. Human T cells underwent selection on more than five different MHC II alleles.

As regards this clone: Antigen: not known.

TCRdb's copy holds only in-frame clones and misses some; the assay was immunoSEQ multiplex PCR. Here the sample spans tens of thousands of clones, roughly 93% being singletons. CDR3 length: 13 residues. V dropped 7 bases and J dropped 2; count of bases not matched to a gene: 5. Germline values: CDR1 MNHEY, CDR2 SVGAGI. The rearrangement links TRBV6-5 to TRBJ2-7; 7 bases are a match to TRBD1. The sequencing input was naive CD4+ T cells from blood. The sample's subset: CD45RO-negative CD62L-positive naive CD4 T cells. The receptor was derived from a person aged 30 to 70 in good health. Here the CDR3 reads CASNRDRPYEQYF. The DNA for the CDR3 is TGTGCCAGCAACCGGGACAGACCCTACGAGCAGTACTTC.